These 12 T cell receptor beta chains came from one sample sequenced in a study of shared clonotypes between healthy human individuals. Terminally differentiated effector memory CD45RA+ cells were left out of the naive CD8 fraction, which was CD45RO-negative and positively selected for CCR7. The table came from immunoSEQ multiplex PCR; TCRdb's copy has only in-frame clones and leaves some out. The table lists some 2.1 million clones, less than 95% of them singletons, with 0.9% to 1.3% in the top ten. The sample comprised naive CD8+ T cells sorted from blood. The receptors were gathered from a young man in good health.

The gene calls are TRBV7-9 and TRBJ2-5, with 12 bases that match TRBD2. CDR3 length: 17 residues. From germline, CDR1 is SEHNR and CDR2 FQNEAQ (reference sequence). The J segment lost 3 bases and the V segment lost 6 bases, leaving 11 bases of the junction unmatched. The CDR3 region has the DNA TGTGCCAGCAGTACCCTAGCGGGAGGGCCCGTAAAAGAGACCCAGTACTTC. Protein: CASSTLAGGPVKETQYF. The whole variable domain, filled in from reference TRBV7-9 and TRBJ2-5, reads DTGVSQNPRHKITKRGQNVTFRCDPISEHNRLYWYRQTLGQGPEFLTYFQNEAQLEKSRLLSDRFSAERPKGSFSTLEIQRTEQGDSAMYLCASSTLAGGPVKETQYFGPGTRLLVL.

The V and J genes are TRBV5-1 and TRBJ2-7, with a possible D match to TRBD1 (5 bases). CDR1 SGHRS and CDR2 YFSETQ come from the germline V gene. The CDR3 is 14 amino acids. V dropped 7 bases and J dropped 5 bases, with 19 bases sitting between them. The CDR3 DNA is TGCGCCAGCCGAATCGGAAGTCCCAGGGACGAGCAGTACTTC. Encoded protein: CASRIGSPRDEQYF. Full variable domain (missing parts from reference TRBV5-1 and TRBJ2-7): KAGVTQTPRYLIKTRGQQVTLSCSPISGHRSVSWYQQTPGQGLQFLFEYFSETQRNKGNFPGRFSGRQFSNSRSEMNVSTLELGDSALYLCASRIGSPRDEQYFGPGTRLTVT.

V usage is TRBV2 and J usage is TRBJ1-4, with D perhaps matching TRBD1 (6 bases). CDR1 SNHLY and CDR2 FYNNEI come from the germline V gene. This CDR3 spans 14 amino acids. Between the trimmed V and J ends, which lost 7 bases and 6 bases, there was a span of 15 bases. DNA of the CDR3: TGTGCCAGCAAGGATACAGGGTGGGATGAAAAACTGTTTTTT. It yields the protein CASKDTGWDEKLFF.

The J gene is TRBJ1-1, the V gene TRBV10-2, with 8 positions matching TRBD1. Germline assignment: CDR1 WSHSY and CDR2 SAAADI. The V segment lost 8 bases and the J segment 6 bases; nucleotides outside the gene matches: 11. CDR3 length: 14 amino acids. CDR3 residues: CASEDRDSGAEAFF. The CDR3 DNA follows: TGCGCCAGCGAGGACAGGGATTCGGGTGCTGAAGCTTTCTTT.

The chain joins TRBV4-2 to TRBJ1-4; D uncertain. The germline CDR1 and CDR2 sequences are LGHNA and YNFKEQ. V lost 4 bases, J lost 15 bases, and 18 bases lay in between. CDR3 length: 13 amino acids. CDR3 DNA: TGTGCCAGCAGCCCTAAATTCGACGATAGGTTGTTTTTT. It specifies CASSPKFDDRLFF.

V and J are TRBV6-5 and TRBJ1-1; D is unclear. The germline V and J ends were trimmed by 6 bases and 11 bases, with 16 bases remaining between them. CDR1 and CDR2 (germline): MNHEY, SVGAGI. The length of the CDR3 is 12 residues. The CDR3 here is CASSPRILEAFF. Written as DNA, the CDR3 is TGTGCCAGCAGCCCTCGGATTTTGGAGGCTTTCTTT.

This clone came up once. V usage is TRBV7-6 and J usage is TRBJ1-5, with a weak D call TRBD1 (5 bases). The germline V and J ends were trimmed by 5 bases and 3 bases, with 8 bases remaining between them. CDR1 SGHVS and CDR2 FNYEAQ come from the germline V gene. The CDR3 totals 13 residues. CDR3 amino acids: CASSDSFNQPQHF. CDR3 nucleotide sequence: TGTGCCAGCAGCGACAGTTTCAATCAGCCCCAGCATTTT.

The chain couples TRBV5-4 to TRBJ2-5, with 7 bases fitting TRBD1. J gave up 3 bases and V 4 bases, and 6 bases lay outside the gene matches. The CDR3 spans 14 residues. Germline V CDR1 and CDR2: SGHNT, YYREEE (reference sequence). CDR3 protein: CASSSRQGEETQYF. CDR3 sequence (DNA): TGTGCCAGCAGCAGTCGACAGGGAGAAGAGACCCAGTACTTC.

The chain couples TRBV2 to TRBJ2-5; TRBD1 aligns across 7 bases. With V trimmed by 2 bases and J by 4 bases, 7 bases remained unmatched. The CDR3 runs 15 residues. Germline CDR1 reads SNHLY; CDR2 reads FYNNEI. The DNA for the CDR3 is TGTGCCAGCAGTGAAAGCAACAGGGGACCAGAGACCCAGTACTTC. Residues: CASSESNRGPETQYF.

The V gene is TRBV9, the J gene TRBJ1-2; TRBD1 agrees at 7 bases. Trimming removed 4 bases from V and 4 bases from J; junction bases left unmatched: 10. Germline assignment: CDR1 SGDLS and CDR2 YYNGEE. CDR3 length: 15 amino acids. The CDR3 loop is CASSISTGTGYGYTF. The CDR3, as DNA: TGTGCCAGCAGCATATCGACAGGGACTGGCTATGGCTACACCTTC.

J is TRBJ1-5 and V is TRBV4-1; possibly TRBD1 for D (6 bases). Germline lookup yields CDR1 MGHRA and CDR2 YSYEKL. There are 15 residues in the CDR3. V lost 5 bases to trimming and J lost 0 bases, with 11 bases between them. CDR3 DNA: TGCGCCAGCAGCGACGGGACACTTAGCAATCAGCCCCAGCATTTT. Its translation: CASSDGTLSNQPQHF.

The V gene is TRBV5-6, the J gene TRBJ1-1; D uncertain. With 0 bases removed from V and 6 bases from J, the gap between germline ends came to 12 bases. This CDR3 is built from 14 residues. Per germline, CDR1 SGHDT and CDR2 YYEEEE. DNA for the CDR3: TGTGCCAGCAGCTTGGATCTGAAGGGTTCTGAAGCTTTCTTT. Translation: CASSLDLKGSEAFF. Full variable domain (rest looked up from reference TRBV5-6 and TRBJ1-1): DAGVTQSPTHLIKTRGQQVTLRCSPKSGHDTVSWYQQALGQGPQFIFQYYEEEERQRGNFPDRFSGHQFPNYSSELNVNALLLGDSALYLCASSLDLKGSEAFFGQGTRLTVV.